One and the same sample provided the 9 T cell receptor beta chains below, sequenced in a study of blood T cell repertoires in COVID-19. Generated by immunoSEQ multiplex PCR, the TCRdb table keeps only in-frame clones and is missing some. This table has tens of thousands of clones, over 75% appearing once. Specimen: peripheral blood. The receptors come from a human donor in a cohort sampled during active COVID-19.

This chain joins TRBV11-2 and TRBJ2-5; 12 bases are a match to TRBD2. V was pared by 9 bases and J by 7 bases, with 9 bases of the junction left unmatched. The CDR3 is 14 amino acids. Germline assignment: CDR1 SGHAT and CDR2 FQNNGV. The CDR3 sequence is CARATSGGTGTQYF. The CDR3 nucleotides read TGTGCCAGGGCTACTAGCGGGGGGACGGGGACCCAGTACTTC.

V and J are TRBV13 and TRBJ1-2; 8 bases align to TRBD1. CDR1 and CDR2 (germline): PRHDT, FYEKMQ (reference sequence). The CDR3 spans 15 residues. V was pared by 5 bases and J by 8 bases, with 13 bases of the junction left unmatched. CDR3 nucleotides: TGTGCCAGCAGCACAATTACCCGACAGGGGCTCGGCTACACCTTC. Its protein is CASSTITRQGLGYTF.

The chain combines TRBV11-1 with TRBJ1-1; 8 nucleotides agree with TRBD1. Looked up from germline, CDR1 is SGHAT and CDR2 is FQDESV (reference sequence). V lost 4 bases and J lost 1; bases outside the gene matches: 5. There are 15 residues in the CDR3. The CDR3: CASSYDRGQNTEAFF. CDR3 nucleotides: TGTGCCAGCAGCTACGACAGGGGTCAGAACACTGAAGCTTTCTTT.

This clone was seen once. As DNA, the CDR3 is TGTGCCAGCAGACCCACAGGAGAATATGGCTACACCTTC. This translates into CASRPTGEYGYTF. The chain uses TRBV9 and TRBJ1-2; tentatively, D is TRBD1 (5 bases). V was pared by 5 bases and J by 5 bases, with 13 bases between. The CDR3 runs 13 residues. Germline V gene data show CDR1 as SGDLS and CDR2 as YYNGEE.

The V gene is TRBV27, the J gene TRBJ1-5, with a possible D match to TRBD1 (6 bases). Trimming took 6 bases from V and 7 from J, leaving 16 bases between them. This CDR3 is built from 14 residues. Germline CDR1 reads MNHEY; CDR2 reads SMNVEV (reference sequence). The CDR3 bases are TGTGCCAGCAGACAGGGCGTGACTGAACAGCCCCAGCATTTT. Its translation: CASRQGVTEQPQHF.

The chain employs TRBV3-1 (or the pseudogene TRBV3-2) and TRBJ1-2; possibly TRBD1 for D (5 bases). V was clipped by 0 bases and J by 4 bases, with 9 bases between them. Germline V gene lookup returns CDR1 LGHDT and CDR2 YNNKEL (reference sequence). The CDR3 sequence is 14 residues long. The CDR3 protein is CASSQEAGSYGYTF. CDR3 sequence (DNA): TGTGCCAGCAGCCAAGAAGCAGGGTCCTATGGCTACACCTTC.

The chain has TRBV6-6 and TRBJ1-2; 12 positions match TRBD1. The CDR3 has 16 residues. The V gene end was trimmed by 2 bases and the J gene end by 8 bases; junction bases not matched to a gene: 9. CDR1 is MNHNY, CDR2 SVGAGI, per germline (reference sequence). CDR3 in DNA: TGTGCCAGCAGTTACCGGGGACAGGGGGCCGCTGGGGGCTACACCTTC. Translation gives CASSYRGQGAAGGYTF.

The chain uses TRBV5-1 and TRBJ2-7; D is perhaps TRBD1 (6 bases). Looked up from germline, CDR1 is SGHRS and CDR2 is YFSETQ. This CDR3 spans 14 amino acids. The V gene lost 4 bases and the J gene lost 0 bases, with 11 bases spanning the gap. The CDR3 protein is CASSGGPSSYEQYF. The CDR3 DNA follows: TGCGCCAGCAGCGGGGGCCCGAGCTCCTACGAGCAGTACTTC.

The chain couples TRBV29-1 to TRBJ1-2, with 9 bases that match TRBD1. This CDR3 is built from 13 residues. Germline V gene sequence: CDR1 SQVTM, CDR2 ANQGSEA. Germline trimming cut 7 bases from V and 5 bases from J; bases unmatched to any gene: 8. The CDR3 reads CSGRDRDNYGYTF. The CDR3 nucleotides read TGCAGCGGCCGGGACAGGGACAATTATGGCTACACCTTC.